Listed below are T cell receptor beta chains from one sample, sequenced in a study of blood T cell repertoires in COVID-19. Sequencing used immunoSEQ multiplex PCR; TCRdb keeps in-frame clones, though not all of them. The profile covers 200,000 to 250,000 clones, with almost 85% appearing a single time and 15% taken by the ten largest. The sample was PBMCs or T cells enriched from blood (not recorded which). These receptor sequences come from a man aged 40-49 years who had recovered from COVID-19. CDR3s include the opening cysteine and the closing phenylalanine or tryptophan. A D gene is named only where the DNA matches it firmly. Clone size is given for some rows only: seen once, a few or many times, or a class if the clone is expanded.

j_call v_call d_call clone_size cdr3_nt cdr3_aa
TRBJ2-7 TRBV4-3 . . TGCGCCAGCAGCCAAGAGACAGGCTACGAGCAGTACTTC CASSQETGYEQYF
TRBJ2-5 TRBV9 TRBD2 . TGTGCCAGCAGCGGAAGCAGCGGGGGGGCCCTCCTGGGGGAGACCCAGTACTTC CASSGSSGGALLGETQYF
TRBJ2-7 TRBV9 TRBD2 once TGTGCCAGCAGCGGTTCTAGCGGGTCCTACGAGCAGTACTTC CASSGSSGSYEQYF
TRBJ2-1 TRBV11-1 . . TGTGCCAGCAGCTTAGTAGCGGCTTACAATGAGCAGTTCTTC CASSLVAAYNEQFF
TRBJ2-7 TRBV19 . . TGTGCCAGTAGTATCCCGGGAGTTAATCGGCAGTACTTC CASSIPGVNRQYF
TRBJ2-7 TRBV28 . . TGTGCCAGCAGTACAGTCAACGAGCAGTACTTC CASSTVNEQYF
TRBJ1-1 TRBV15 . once TGTGCCACCAGCAGGGCGGGAACTGAAGCTTTCTTT CATSRAGTEAFF
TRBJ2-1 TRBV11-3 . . TGTGCCAGCAGCCCTCGGGGAGGTGAGCAGTTCTTC CASSPRGGEQFF
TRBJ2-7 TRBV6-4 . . TGTGCCAGCAGTGACCCGACAGCCTACGAGCAGTACTTC CASSDPTAYEQYF
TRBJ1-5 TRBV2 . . TGTGCCAGCAGTGAAGGGGGGCAGGCTCAGCCCCAGCATTTT CASSEGGQAQPQHF
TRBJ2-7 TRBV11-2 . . TGTGCCAGCAGCTCACCGCTAGCTTACGAGCAGTACTTC CASSSPLAYEQYF
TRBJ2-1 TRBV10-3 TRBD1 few TGTGCCATCAGTGTTGTGTGGACAGGGGGGTTCAATGAGCAGTTCTTC CAISVVWTGGFNEQFF
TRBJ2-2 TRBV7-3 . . TGTGCCAGCTCCCGAGGGGGGGGCCGCACCGGGGAGCTGTTTTTT CASSRGGGRTGELFF
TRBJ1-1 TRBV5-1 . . TGCGCCAGCAGCTTACGGGCGGGGGTCGAGACTGAAGCTTTCTTT CASSLRAGVETEAFF
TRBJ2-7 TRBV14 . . TGTGCCAGCAGCCAAGGAGGCTTCCTCTCCTACGAGCAGTACTTC CASSQGGFLSYEQYF
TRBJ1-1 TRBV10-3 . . TGTGCCATCAGTGGGACGGGGGGGAACACTGAAGCTTTCTTT CAISGTGGNTEAFF
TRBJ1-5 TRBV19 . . TGTGCCAGTAGTATAGGGCCCGGGAATCAGCCCCAGCATTTT CASSIGPGNQPQHF
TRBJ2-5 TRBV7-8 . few TGTGCCAGCAGCTCCGGGGCCCACGGGGGCCAAGAGACCCAGTACTTC CASSSGAHGGQETQYF
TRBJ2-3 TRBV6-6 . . TGTGCCAGCTCCCCAGGGGGGACAGATACGCAGTATTTT CASSPGGTDTQYF
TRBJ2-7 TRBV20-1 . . TGCAGTGCTAGTTCCTACTCCTACGAGCAGTACTTC CSASSYSYEQYF
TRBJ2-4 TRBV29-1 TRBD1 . TGCAGCGCAAACAGGGGTTCTGACATTCAGTACTTC CSANRGSDIQYF
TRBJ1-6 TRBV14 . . TGTGCCAGCAGCCTCTCGGAGGACTCACCCCTCCACTTT CASSLSEDSPLHF
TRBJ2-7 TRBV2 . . TGTGCCACATACGGACAGCCCTACGAGCAGTACTTC CATYGQPYEQYF
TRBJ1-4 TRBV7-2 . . TGTGCCAGCAGCTACAGAACTAATGAAAAACTGTTTTTT CASSYRTNEKLFF
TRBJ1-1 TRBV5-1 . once TGCGCCAGCAGCTTGGACAGGTCATCCATTGAAGCTTTCTTT CASSLDRSSIEAFF
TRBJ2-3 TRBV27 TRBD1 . TGTGCCAGCAGGCTGTACAGGGGGCTCAGCACAGATACGCAGTATTTT CASRLYRGLSTDTQYF
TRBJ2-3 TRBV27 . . TGTGCCAGCAGCGTAGGACAGCGCACAGATACGCAGTATTTT CASSVGQRTDTQYF
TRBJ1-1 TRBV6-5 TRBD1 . TGTGCCAGCAGATCACTACAGGGGGTAAAGACTGAAGCTTTCTTT CASRSLQGVKTEAFF
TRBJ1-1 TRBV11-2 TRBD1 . TGTGCCAGCAGCCGACAGGGGGGTACGAACACTGAAGCTTTCTTT CASSRQGGTNTEAFF
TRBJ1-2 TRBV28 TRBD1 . TGTGCCAGCAGTTTATGGGAGGGACAGACAGCAGACTATGGCTACACCTTC CASSLWEGQTADYGYTF
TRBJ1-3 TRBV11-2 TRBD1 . TGTGCCAGCAGCTCTTATGGACAGGGATACGGAAACACCATATATTTT CASSSYGQGYGNTIYF
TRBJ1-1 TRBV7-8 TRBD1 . TGTGCCAGCAGCGGACAGGGGGATGGGACTGAAGCTTTCTTT CASSGQGDGTEAFF
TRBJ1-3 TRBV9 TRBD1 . TGTGCCAGCAGCGTAGGGGGGACAGCGAGCTCTGGAAACACCATATATTTT CASSVGGTASSGNTIYF
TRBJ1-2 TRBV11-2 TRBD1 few TGTGCCAGCAGCGCCGAGGGGGCGCAAGCTTATGGCTACACCTTC CASSAEGAQAYGYTF
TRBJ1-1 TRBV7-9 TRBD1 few TGTGCCAGCAGCCCCGGGACAGTAAGTCTGGGTACTGAAGCTTTCTTT CASSPGTVSLGTEAFF
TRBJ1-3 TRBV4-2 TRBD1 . TGTGCCAGCAGCCAATTAGGGACAGGGAGCTCTGGAAACACCATATATTTT CASSQLGTGSSGNTIYF
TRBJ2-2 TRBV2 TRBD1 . TGTGCCAGTCTCCGGGACAGTAACACCGGGGAGCTGTTTTTT CASLRDSNTGELFF
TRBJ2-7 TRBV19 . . TGTGCCAGTAGTTTCCGAGCGACCAACTCCTACGAGCAGTACTTC CASSFRATNSYEQYF
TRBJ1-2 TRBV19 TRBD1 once TGTGCCAGTACCCTACGAACAGGGGTCAATGGCTACACCTTC CASTLRTGVNGYTF
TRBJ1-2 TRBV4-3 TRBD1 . TGCGCCAGCAGCCAGGAGCGGACAGGTCTGAGGGGCTACACCTTC CASSQERTGLRGYTF
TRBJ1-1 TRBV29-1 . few TGCAGCGCCCTGGCGGGGTCCTACACTGAAGCTTTCTTT CSALAGSYTEAFF
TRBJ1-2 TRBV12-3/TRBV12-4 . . TGTGCCAGCAGTACAGGGAAGGGCGGCTACACCTTC CASSTGKGGYTF
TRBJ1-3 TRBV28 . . TGTGCCAGCAGTTTAGTAGGAAACACCATATATTTT CASSLVGNTIYF
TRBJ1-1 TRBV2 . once TGTGCCAGTACTATTTTACCGGTAGCTGAAGCTTTCTTT CASTILPVAEAFF
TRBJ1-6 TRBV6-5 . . TGTGCCAGCAGACCGGGACTTACGAATTCACCCCTCCACTTT CASRPGLTNSPLHF
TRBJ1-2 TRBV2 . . TGTGCCAGCTACAGGCAGGCATCATATGGCTACACCTTC CASYRQASYGYTF
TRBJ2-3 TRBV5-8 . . TGTGCCAGCAGCTTATTATATACGCAGTATTTT CASSLLYTQYF
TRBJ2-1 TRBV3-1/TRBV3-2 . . TGTGCCAGCAGCCTCTCTTGGACGCGGGGAGAGCAGTTCTTC CASSLSWTRGEQFF
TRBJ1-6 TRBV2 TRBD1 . TGTGCCGGTTGGCTGGGACAGAGTCTTAATTCACCCCTCCACTTT CAGWLGQSLNSPLHF